A single sample is the source of the 21 T cell receptor beta chains below, sequenced in a study of human T cells and chemical hapten exposure. TCRdb passed the RACE reads through MiXCR, listing each CDR3 protein once. Among roughly 100,000 distinct CDR3 sequences listed, 10% to 15% were seen once. Time point described: pre-sensitization, week 0. Treatment meaning: therapeutic diphenylcyclopropenone sensitization with weekly scalp DPC. This material consisted of whole blood, taken in connection with sensitization to the hapten diphenylcyclopropenone (DPC). The receptor set was obtained from a woman aged 45-59 years with alopecia areata. Some clones in this sample may be carry-over from other donors' samples.

This clonotype has at least ten counts. V and J are TRBV28 and TRBJ1-2; D remains unclear. V was shortened by 7 bases and J by 9 bases, with 12 bases between the two germline ends. The length of the CDR3 is 11 residues. Germline CDR1 and CDR2: MDHEN and SYDVKM. The CDR3 loop reads CASTGSRSYTF. For the CDR3, the DNA is TGTGCCAGCACTGGGTCCCGGAGCTACACCTTC.

J is TRBJ2-7 and V is TRBV6-5; D unclear. The CDR3 covers 13 residues. The germline V gene encodes CDR1 MNHEY and CDR2 SVGAGI. The ends were cut back, 6 bases at V and 4 bases at J, with 13 bases in the middle. CDR3 protein: CASSLGPKYEQYF. The CDR3 coding sequence is TGTGCCAGCAGCCTAGGACCAAAATACGAGCAGTACTTC.

The chain links TRBV7-2 to TRBJ1-1; D unclear. Trimming cost V 3 bases and J 7 bases, with 12 bases left between them. CDR3 length: 13 residues. Germline CDR1 reads SGHTA; CDR2 reads FQGNSA. CDR3 bases: TGTGCCAGCAGCTTGGACGGGCGAGGTGAAGCTTTCTTT. Amino acid sequence: CASSLDGRGEAFF.

This clonotype showed up just once. The rearrangement joins TRBV4-2 to TRBJ2-5; D ambiguous. The CDR3 covers 14 residues. Germline CDR1 is LGHNA and CDR2 is YNFKEQ. V lost 0 bases to trimming and J lost 5 bases, with 10 bases between them. CDR3 sequence reads: CASSQELGSETQYF. The CDR3 DNA reads as TGTGCCAGCAGCCAAGAACTGGGGTCCGAGACCCAGTACTTC.

This clonotype was found a few times. The rearrangement uses TRBV25-1 and TRBJ1-3; 8 bases map to TRBD1. Trimming at V came to 2 bases and at J to 4 bases, leaving 4 bases not matched to a gene. The CDR3 sequence is 15 residues long. Per the germline V gene, CDR1 is MGHDK and CDR2 is SYGVNS. In DNA form, the CDR3 reads TGTGCCAGCAGTGAACCCGGGACAGGAGGAAACACCATATATTTT. Amino acids: CASSEPGTGGNTIYF.

The gene calls are TRBV5-1 and TRBJ1-4; TRBD1 matches at 7 bases. This CDR3 contains 17 residues. The V and J ends lost 0 bases and 0 bases, in that order; junction bases with no gene match: 5. The germline V gene encodes CDR1 SGHRS and CDR2 YFSETQ. CDR3 loop: CASSLGTGLATNEKLFF. The CDR3 DNA follows: TGCGCCAGCAGCTTGGGGACAGGCCTTGCAACTAATGAAAAACTGTTTTTT.

This clonotype was seen a few times. CDR3 protein: CSVGTGDRETQYF. CDR3 DNA sequence: TGCAGCGTGGGGACAGGGGATAGAGAGACCCAGTACTTC. The V call is TRBV29-1, the J call TRBJ2-5; 10 bases are shared with TRBD1. Germline-derived CDR1 and CDR2 are SQVTM and ANQGSEA. V dropped 6 bases and J dropped 4; count of bases not matched to a gene: 5. CDR3 size: 13 residues.

This clonotype has just a few counts. This chain joins TRBV6-6 and TRBJ2-7, with unresolved D. The CDR3 loop spans 15 amino acids. CDR1 and CDR2 from the germline V gene are MNHNY and SVGAGI (reference sequence). With 2 bases removed from V and 2 bases from J, the gap between germline ends came to 13 bases. The CDR3 is CASSYRARPTYEQYF. The CDR3 bases are TGTGCCAGCAGTTACCGGGCCCGTCCCACCTACGAGCAGTACTTC.

This clonotype has a handful of counts. The gene calls are TRBV20-1 and TRBJ2-1; D is perhaps TRBD2 (6 bases). This CDR3 comprises 17 residues. V lost 0 bases and J 0 bases, leaving 15 bases between the germline ends. Germline CDR1 reads DFQATT; CDR2 reads SNEGSKA (reference sequence). The chain's CDR3 is CSAREASATSSYNEQFF. CDR3 DNA sequence: TGCAGTGCTAGAGAGGCTAGCGCCACGAGCTCCTACAATGAGCAGTTCTTC.

J is TRBJ2-3 and V is TRBV2; maybe TRBD2 (5 bases). V was pared by 8 bases and J by 7 bases, with 25 bases between. This CDR3 has 16 residues. Per germline, CDR1 SNHLY and CDR2 FYNNEI. The CDR3 sequence is CASLAEVSWAGNTQYF. The CDR3 DNA follows: TGTGCCAGCCTCGCAGAGGTGTCGTGGGCCGGGAATACGCAGTATTTT.

This clonotype was counted only a few times. The V call is TRBV7-9, the J call TRBJ2-5; D uncertain. Germline V CDR1 and CDR2: SEHNR, FQNEAQ (reference sequence). Trimming stripped 5 bases from V and 6 bases from J, with 13 bases between. The CDR3 is 13 amino acids. This CDR3 is CASSPYPLKTQYF. CDR3 DNA sequence: TGTGCCAGCAGCCCATACCCCCTGAAGACCCAGTACTTC.

This clonotype has more than one count but fewer than ten. V and J are TRBV28 and TRBJ2-7; 8 bases agree with TRBD2. The CDR3 has 16 amino acids. Germline-derived CDR1 and CDR2 are MDHEN and SYDVKM. The V and J ends lost 4 bases and 3 bases, in that order; junction bases with no gene match: 11. The CDR3 coding sequence is TGTGCCAGCAGTTCAACCGGGGGGGCGATAATCTACGAGCAGTACTTC. Encoded protein: CASSSTGGAIIYEQYF.

This clonotype came up many times. The gene calls are TRBV24-1 and TRBJ2-3; D is tentatively TRBD1 or TRBD2 (5 bases each). V gave up 11 bases and J gave up 0 bases, with 14 bases separating them. CDR3 size: 14 residues. Germline-derived CDR1 and CDR2 are KGHDR and SFDVKD. This chain's CDR3 is CAIGTLGSTDTQYF. CDR3 sequence (DNA): TGTGCCATCGGGACGTTAGGGAGCACAGATACGCAGTATTTT.

This clonotype was seen a few times. The chain employs TRBV20-1 and TRBJ2-6; weak D call: TRBD2 (6 bases). The germline V gene has CDR1 DFQATT and CDR2 SNEGSKA (reference sequence). This CDR3 has 13 amino acids. For the CDR3, the DNA is TGCAGCGCGGAGGGGCCTGGGGCCAACGTCCTGACTTTC. It encodes CSAEGPGANVLTF.

This clonotype has just one count. The V call is TRBV3-1, the J call TRBJ1-5; 7 positions match TRBD1. Trimming took 4 bases from V and 5 from J; bases not matched to a gene: 5. The CDR3 sequence is 14 residues long. The germline gives CDR1 LGHDT, CDR2 YNNKEL (reference sequence). The CDR3 spells CASSLEGADQPQHF. The CDR3 nucleotides are TGTGCCAGCAGCCTGGAGGGGGCCGATCAGCCCCAGCATTTT.

This chain joins TRBV20-1 and TRBJ1-1; D perhaps matches TRBD1 (6 bases). The length of the CDR3 is 14 residues. V shed 5 bases and J shed 0 bases, with 13 bases lying between them. Germline assignment: CDR1 DFQATT and CDR2 SNEGSKA (reference sequence). The CDR3 DNA reads as TGCAGTGCTCTTCGAGGACAGCTGAACACTGAAGCTTTCTTT. Encoded protein: CSALRGQLNTEAFF.

The chain recombines TRBV7-2 with TRBJ2-1; 8 nucleotides agree with TRBD2. The CDR3 runs 16 residues. CDR1 is SGHTA and CDR2 is FQGNSA in the germline V gene. Trimming at V came to 5 bases and at J to 0 bases, leaving 6 bases not matched to a gene. The CDR3 DNA sequence: TGTGCCAGCAGCGCAACTAGCGGTCTCTCCTACAATGAGCAGTTCTTC. It is translated as CASSATSGLSYNEQFF.

This clonotype was picked up a small number of times. The chain joins TRBV14 to TRBJ2-7; perhaps TRBD2 as D (6 bases). Trimming took off 6 bases at V and 3 bases at J, with 18 bases between the two ends. From germline, CDR1 is SGHDN and CDR2 FVKESK. CDR3 length: 15 residues. CDR3 amino acids: CASSPAGRALYEQYF. The CDR3 nucleotides read TGTGCCAGCAGTCCAGCGGGCAGGGCTCTCTACGAGCAGTACTTC.

The genes are TRBV18 and TRBJ1-1, with no clear D. The length of the CDR3 is 15 residues. The germline V and J ends were trimmed by 0 bases and 4 bases, with 12 bases remaining between them. Per germline, CDR1 KGHSH and CDR2 LQKENI. CDR3 residues: CASSPPSLRGTEAFF. CDR3 DNA: TGTGCCAGCTCACCACCTAGCTTACGGGGCACTGAAGCTTTCTTT. Combining the CDR3 with reference TRBV18 and TRBJ1-1 gives the whole variable domain NAGVMQNPRHLVRRRGQEARLRCSPMKGHSHVYWYRQLPEEGLKFMVYLQKENIIDESGMPKERFSAEFPKEGPSILRIQQVVRGDSAAYFCASSPPSLRGTEAFFGQGTRLTVV.

This chain uses TRBV6-6 with TRBJ1-3, with D unclear. This CDR3 spans 16 amino acids. Trimming took off 7 bases at V and 4 bases at J, with 20 bases between the two ends. The germline V gene encodes CDR1 MNHNY and CDR2 SVGAGI (reference sequence). The CDR3 spells CASIPTEGKRGNTIYF. CDR3 nucleotide sequence: TGTGCCAGCATCCCTACCGAAGGGAAGCGCGGAAACACCATATATTTT.

This clonotype was seen ten or more times. The chain uses TRBV20-1 and TRBJ2-1; no clear D gene. V gave up 3 bases and J gave up 9 bases, with 18 bases separating them. Per germline, CDR1 DFQATT and CDR2 SNEGSKA (reference sequence). The length of the CDR3 is 14 residues. CDR3 protein: CSASFFARPVEQFF. CDR3 DNA: TGCAGTGCTAGCTTCTTTGCCCGACCGGTTGAGCAGTTCTTC.